One sample yielded the 8 T cell receptor beta chains listed below, sequenced in a study of blood T cell repertoires in COVID-19. Here immunoSEQ multiplex PCR was the method, and the copy in TCRdb shows in-frame clones only, minus some. Seen here are 95,000 to 120,000 clones, roughly 85% observed once, and the top ten hold about 13%. The sample consisted of peripheral blood. All receptors come from a human donor in a cohort sampled during active COVID-19.

The CDR3: CASSSVEAGGLYNEQFF. The CDR3, as DNA: TGTGCCAGCAGTTCTGTTGAAGCGGGGGGGTTATACAATGAGCAGTTCTTC. The rearrangement joins TRBV27 to TRBJ2-1, with TRBD2 matching over 10 bases. Germline CDR1 and CDR2: MNHEY and SMNVEV (reference sequence). The CDR3 consists of 17 residues. J lost 4 bases, V lost 4 bases, and 10 bases had no gene match.

The CDR3 is CASSLKPSAGLIDTQYF. CDR3 bases: TGTGCCAGCAGCCTAAAACCCTCTGCGGGACTTATAGATACGCAGTATTTT. This chain uses TRBV3-1 (or the pseudogene TRBV3-2) with TRBJ2-3; a possible D gene is TRBD2 (6 bases). Deletions cut 4 bases from V and 5 bases from J, with 22 bases between. CDR3 length: 17 residues. Looked up from germline, CDR1 is LGHDT and CDR2 is YNNKEL (reference sequence).

Here the CDR3 reads CASSRRTRGAEAFF. The CDR3 DNA sequence: TGTGCCAGCAGTCGACGGACTAGGGGGGCTGAAGCTTTCTTT. The chain has TRBV28 and TRBJ1-1; possible D gene TRBD1, 6 bases. Germline V gene lookup returns CDR1 MDHEN and CDR2 SYDVKM. The V gene lost 5 bases and the J gene lost 6 bases, with 16 bases spanning the gap. CDR3 length equals 14 residues. Full variable domain (remainder filled in from reference TRBV28 and TRBJ1-1): DVKVTQSSRYLVKRTGEKVFLECVQDMDHENMFWYRQDPGLGLRLIYFSYDVKMKEKGDIPEGYSVSREKKERFSLILESASTNQTSMYLCASSRRTRGAEAFFGQGTRLTVV.

The chain is built from TRBV12-3 or TRBV12-4 and TRBJ1-2; no reliable D call. The CDR3 covers 12 residues. Trimming cost V 5 bases and J 3 bases, with 7 bases left between them. CDR3 in DNA: TGTGCCAGCAGTGTCGGTGACTATGGCTACACCTTC. It yields the protein CASSVGDYGYTF.

V gene TRBV5-1 combines with J gene TRBJ2-1; 10 bases align to TRBD1. CDR1 is SGHRS and CDR2 is YFSETQ in the germline V gene. V was clipped by 3 bases and J by 9 bases; unmatched bases: 6. This CDR3 has 14 residues. The CDR3 coding sequence is TGCGCCAGCAGCTGGGAGGACAGGGGGGGTGAGCAGTTCTTC. Translated: CASSWEDRGGEQFF.

The sample holds a few counts of this clone. The chain couples TRBV27 to TRBJ1-5; TRBD1 matches 7 bases. CDR3 length: 15 residues. V dropped 3 bases and J dropped 2; count of bases not matched to a gene: 4. Germline V lookup: CDR1 MNHEY, CDR2 SMNVEV (reference sequence). The CDR3 DNA reads TGTGCCAGCAGTTTCCAAGGGACAGGCAATCAGCCCCAGCATTTT. This gives the protein CASSFQGTGNQPQHF.

This clone was detected only a few times. V usage is TRBV20-1 and J usage is TRBJ1-6, with D possibly being TRBD1 (5 bases). Germline CDR1 reads DFQATT; CDR2 reads SNEGSKA (reference sequence). The CDR3 has 14 amino acids. V dropped 4 bases and J dropped 10 bases, with 17 bases sitting between them. The CDR3, as DNA: TGCAGTGCTACTGACACGGGTTCAGGGTCACCCCTCCACTTT. Translation gives CSATDTGSGSPLHF.

This chain connects TRBV5-1 to TRBJ2-1; 9 bases fit TRBD1. This CDR3 is 17 amino acids long. The V and J ends lost 7 bases and 4 bases, in that order; junction bases with no gene match: 15. Germline lookup yields CDR1 SGHRS and CDR2 YFSETQ. CDR3 amino acids: CASRLSPGTGMYNEQFF. In DNA form, the CDR3 reads TGCGCCAGCCGGCTGAGCCCCGGGACAGGGATGTACAATGAGCAGTTCTTC.